The sequence of this T cell receptor (beta chain) was determined in a study of molecular identifiers for immune sequencing clone quantification. On the study more broadly: In the replicates, RNA derived from about 19,000 or 110,000 naive CD8 cells was divided into five parts, and four were sequenced.

Study-wide findings and caveats: Sizes of highly expanded clones could be underestimated through identical TCRs sharing a barcode.

CD8+CD4-CCR7+CD45RA+ sorting gave the naive CD8 T cells. This clonotype showed up many times. Its cognate antigen is unknown. Germline-derived CDR1 and CDR2 are MNHEY and SMNVEV (reference sequence). CDR3 length: 14 amino acids. V shed 6 bases, J shed 2 bases, and the junction held 3 bases outside the gene matches. A single record per CDR3 protein comes from TCRdb applying MiXCR to the PCR reads. The profile shows approximately 54,000 distinct CDR3 sequences, around 27% of them singletons. This rearrangement joins TRBV27 to TRBJ2-7; TRBD2 matches at 11 bases. The sample comprised naive CD8+ T cells from blood, with Jurkat cell RNA spiked in. Subset: FACS-sorted CD8+CD4-CCR7+CD45RA+ naive T cells. The TCR originated in a human donor in good health. Some libraries in this study had Jurkat cell RNA spiked in. The CDR3 is CASRLAGGTYEQYF. In DNA, the CDR3 is TGTGCCAGCAGATTAGCGGGAGGGACCTACGAGCAGTACTTC.